This entry lists 15 T cell receptor beta chains sequenced from one sample in a study of OX40 agonist ivuxolimab in advanced cancers. Libraries were prepared by immunoSEQ multiplex PCR; TCRdb keeps only in-frame clonotypes and omits some of them. The sample records about 61,000 clones, roughly 85% being singletons. The material was CD4+ or CD8+ T cells sorted from blood, obtained in a trial of the OX40 agonist ivuxolimab. The receptors here all came from an adult with an advanced solid tumor such as melanoma, head and neck, liver or kidney cancer.

This sequence joins TRBV5-1 and TRBJ1-3; D gene uncertain. V was pared by 4 bases and J by 3 bases, with 14 bases between. CDR3 length equals 15 residues. Germline CDR1 is SGHRS and CDR2 is YFSETQ. The CDR3 loop reads CASSVVGLVGNTIYF. CDR3 DNA sequence: TGCGCCAGCAGCGTCGTAGGGCTGGTTGGAAACACCATATATTTT. The full variable domain, its missing parts supplied by reference TRBV5-1 and TRBJ1-3, is KAGVTQTPRYLIKTRGQQVTLSCSPISGHRSVSWYQQTPGQGLQFLFEYFSETQRNKGNFPGRFSGRQFSNSRSEMNVSTLELGDSALYLCASSVVGLVGNTIYFGEGSWLTVV.

The rearrangement joins TRBV30 to TRBJ2-3; 7 bases are shared with TRBD2. Unmatched junction bases numbered 17, after V lost 0 bases and J lost 5 bases. The CDR3 consists of 18 residues. CDR1 is GTSNPN and CDR2 is SVGIG in the germline V gene (reference sequence). The CDR3 spells CAWSVSRRRAGAGDTQYF. CDR3 in DNA: TGTGCCTGGAGTGTAAGTAGGAGGCGGGCGGGAGCGGGAGATACGCAGTATTTT.

The genes are TRBV27 and TRBJ2-3; the D is unclear. Germline loops: CDR1 MNHEY, CDR2 SMNVEV (reference sequence). V lost 4 bases, J lost 2 bases, and 7 bases lay in between. This CDR3 is 13 amino acids long. The CDR3 is CASSSLNTDTQYF. For the CDR3, the DNA is TGTGCCAGCAGTTCGCTAAACACAGATACGCAGTATTTT.

A single count supports this clone. The chain links TRBV28 to TRBJ2-3; D is perhaps TRBD1 (5 bases). The V gene lost 6 bases and the J gene lost 8 bases, with 9 bases spanning the gap. This CDR3 is 11 amino acids long. The germline V gene encodes CDR1 MDHEN and CDR2 SYDVKM. The CDR3 here is CASSRQGTQYF. Here the CDR3 DNA reads TGTGCCAGCAGCCGTCAGGGTACGCAGTATTTT. The full variable domain, completed using reference TRBV28 and TRBJ2-3, is DVKVTQSSRYLVKRTGEKVFLECVQDMDHENMFWYRQDPGLGLRLIYFSYDVKMKEKGDIPEGYSVSREKKERFSLILESASTNQTSMYLCASSRQGTQYFGPGTRLTVL.

The chain combines TRBV11-2 with TRBJ1-1; D is unresolved. The CDR3 runs 14 residues. Trimming cost V 3 bases and J 1 base, with 9 bases left between them. CDR1 is SGHAT and CDR2 is FQNNGV in the germline V gene. CDR3 DNA sequence: TGTGCCAGCAGCTTTACGCCCGGGAACACTGAAGCTTTCTTT. This codes for CASSFTPGNTEAFF.

CDR3 nucleotides: TGTGCCAGCAGGGTTAGCGCCTCCTACAATGAGCAGTTCTTC. This encodes CASRVSASYNEQFF. The V and J genes are TRBV6-5 and TRBJ2-1, with a possible D match to TRBD2 (5 bases). This CDR3 region has 14 residues. The germline V and J ends were trimmed by 6 bases and 0 bases, with 9 bases remaining between them. Germline CDR1 is MNHEY and CDR2 is SVGAGI.

V and J are TRBV21-1 and TRBJ2-4; the tabulated D call, TRBD2, remains unverified against the DNA. TRBV21-1 is designated a pseudogene. The CDR3 loop spans 15 amino acids. CDR3 loop: CASSIRERGKNIQYF. The CDR3 DNA follows: TGTGCCAGCAGCATAAGGGAACGGGGCAAAAACATTCAGTACTTC.

J is TRBJ2-3 and V is TRBV4-1; D ambiguous. Germline V CDR1 and CDR2: MGHRA, YSYEKL. V lost 4 bases and J lost 2, with 10 bases in between. CDR3 length equals 14 residues. CDR3 nucleotides: TGCGCCAGCAGCCCCAACGACAACACAGATACGCAGTATTTT. Residues: CASSPNDNTDTQYF.

The chain carries TRBV6-5 and TRBJ2-5, with 7 bases fitting TRBD2. The J segment lost 5 bases and the V segment lost 8 bases, leaving 8 bases of the junction unmatched. Germline CDR1 and CDR2: MNHEY and SVGAGI. The CDR3 totals 13 residues. The CDR3 DNA sequence: TGTGCCAGCGCACGGCAGCGGGACGAGACCCAGTACTTC. Protein sequence: CASARQRDETQYF.

This rearrangement joins TRBV7-3 to TRBJ1-1; no definite D call. CDR3 length equals 14 residues. Per germline, CDR1 SGHTA and CDR2 FQGTGA. V was clipped by 5 bases and J by 1 base, with 11 bases between them. CDR3 loop: CASSQMPGNTEAFF. The CDR3 DNA reads as TGTGCCAGCAGCCAGATGCCAGGGAACACTGAAGCTTTCTTT.

This clone has a handful of counts. The rearrangement links TRBV18 to TRBJ2-7; TRBD2 might be the D (5 bases). Germline lookup yields CDR1 KGHSH and CDR2 LQKENI. The CDR3 totals 14 residues. V was clipped by 1 base and J by 1 base, with 8 bases between them. The CDR3 bases are TGTGCCAGCTCACCACGGGCGGGTTCCTACGAGCAGTACTTC. This translates into CASSPRAGSYEQYF.

V gene TRBV11-2 combines with J gene TRBJ2-1, with D hard to call. Germline CDR1 reads SGHAT; CDR2 reads FQNNGV. V was pared by 0 bases and J by 4 bases, with 7 bases between. The CDR3 is 14 amino acids. The CDR3 is CASSLDRDYNEQFF. Here the CDR3 DNA reads TGTGCCAGCAGCTTAGATAGAGATTACAATGAGCAGTTCTTC.

The V and J genes are TRBV7-9 and TRBJ1-2; D unclear. Germline V gives CDR1 SEHNR, CDR2 FQNEAQ (reference sequence). Trimming cost V 2 bases and J 5 bases, with 15 bases left between them. This CDR3 is 15 amino acids long. CDR3 residues: CASSLRRGSLYGYTF. The CDR3, as DNA: TGTGCCAGCAGCTTAAGGCGTGGCAGCTTATATGGCTACACCTTC.

This chain uses TRBV6-1 with TRBJ2-2; D might be TRBD1 (7 bases). The ends were cut back, 4 bases at V and 5 bases at J, with 14 bases in the middle. The CDR3 runs to 15 residues. CDR1 is MNHNS, CDR2 SASEGT, per germline. In DNA form, the CDR3 reads TGTGCCAGCAGTGTAGGAGGGGGCGGGACCGGGGAGCTGTTTTTT. Residues: CASSVGGGGTGELFF.

The chain has TRBV11-3 and TRBJ2-3; 10 positions agree with TRBD2. CDR1 is SGHNT, CDR2 YENEEA, per germline. This CDR3 comprises 17 residues. V shed 2 bases and J 5 bases; nucleotides not matched to a gene: 10. The CDR3 spells CASSLSLAGSDIDTQYF. As DNA, the CDR3 is TGTGCCAGCAGCTTATCACTAGCGGGATCTGATATAGATACGCAGTATTTT. The variable domain in full, with the rest retrieved from reference TRBV11-3 and TRBJ2-3, is EAGVVQSPRYKIIEKKQPVAFWCNPISGHNTLYWYLQNLGQGPELLIRYENEEAVDDSQLPKDRFSAERLKGVDSTLKIQPAELGDSAVYLCASSLSLAGSDIDTQYFGPGTRLTVL.